A selection of T cell receptor beta chains follows, all from one sample in a study of control samples from healthy donors and cancer patients. Data came from immunoSEQ multiplex PCR; TCRdb stores just in-frame clones and leaves some out. The table lists roughly 150,000 clones, about 93% of them singletons, with about 2.4% in the top ten. Sequenced input: blood. Receptors originate from a middle-aged man in good health. Each CDR3 is given with its conserved first and last residue. D genes are given only for firm matches. Some rows mark clone size as missing; the rest say once, few, many or name a class of expanded clone.

>.|TRBV7-2|.|TRBJ2-2
TGTGCCAGCAGCCGTACTATCACCGGGGAGCTGTTTTTT
CASSRTITGELFF
>.|TRBV7-6|TRBD2|TRBJ2-3
TGTGCCAGCGGGGGGGTTAGCACAGATACGCAGTATTTT
CASGGVSTDTQYF
>.|TRBV9|.|TRBJ1-6
TGTGCCAGCAGCGCAGCCCGACGGAATTCACCCCTCCACTTT
CASSAARRNSPLHF
>.|TRBV9|.|TRBJ2-7
TGTGCCAGCGGACCGGGGGACTACGAGCAGTACTTC
CASGPGDYEQYF
>.|TRBV12-3/TRBV12-4|.|TRBJ2-1
TGTGCCAGCAGTCCGCGACTTGACGGTGAGCAGTTCTTC
CASSPRLDGEQFF
>.|TRBV29-1|.|TRBJ1-3
TGCAGCGTGATGGGAGGCTCTGGAAACACCATATATTTT
CSVMGGSGNTIYF
>.|TRBV6-5|.|TRBJ1-2
TGTGCCAGCAGTTACTCCGCAGTAGGCCCTTATGGCTACACCTTC
CASSYSAVGPYGYTF
>.|TRBV5-4|TRBD2|TRBJ2-5
TGTGCCAGCAGCTCCGGACTAGCGGGATCGGGTGAGACCCAGTACTTC
CASSSGLAGSGETQYF
>.|TRBV10-3|.|TRBJ2-7
TGTGCCATCAGTGAGTCGATACAGGCCTACGAGCAGTACTTC
CAISESIQAYEQYF
>.|TRBV28|.|TRBJ1-2
TGTGCCAGCAGTGACCTCCCGGGGTATGGCTACACCTTC
CASSDLPGYGYTF
>.|TRBV7-8|.|TRBJ1-5
TGTGCCAGCAGCCAGACCGGGACAAGCAATCAGCCCCAGCATTTT
CASSQTGTSNQPQHF
>.|TRBV14|TRBD2|TRBJ2-7
TGTGCCAGCAGCCAAGTGCGGGAGGGCCCCGGCGAGCAGTACTTC
CASSQVREGPGEQYF
>few|TRBV18|TRBD1|TRBJ1-5
TGTGCCAGCTCACCGACAGGGAGCTTCGGGAGCAATCAGCCCCAGCATTTT
CASSPTGSFGSNQPQHF
>.|TRBV5-6|.|TRBJ2-7
TGTGCCAGCAGCGTCGGACAAACCCCGGGGGAGCAGTACTTC
CASSVGQTPGEQYF
>.|TRBV28|.|TRBJ1-2
TGTGCCAGCAGTTTAGTTTGGAACTATGGCTACACCTTC
CASSLVWNYGYTF
>.|TRBV6-4|.|TRBJ1-1
TGTGCCAGCAGTTTACAACGGAACACTGAAGCTTTCTTT
CASSLQRNTEAFF
>few|TRBV28|.|TRBJ1-2
TGTGCCAGCAGTTTAGGCAACAGAGGAACTAACTATGGCTACACCTTC
CASSLGNRGTNYGYTF
>.|TRBV6-5|.|TRBJ1-1
TGTGCCAGCAGTTACTCGGGGACATTGAACACTGAAGCTTTCTTT
CASSYSGTLNTEAFF
>.|TRBV29-1|.|TRBJ1-2
TGCAGCGTCTACGACGATTACTATGGCTACACCTTC
CSVYDDYYGYTF
>.|TRBV5-4|.|TRBJ2-7
TGTGCCAGCAGTAACCAAGGACAAGACTACGAGCAGTACTTC
CASSNQGQDYEQYF
>.|TRBV6-5|.|TRBJ2-7
TGTGCCAGTACCGTTGGGTACGAGCAGTACTTC
CASTVGYEQYF
>.|TRBV9|.|TRBJ1-3
TGTGCCAGCAGCGCACGGGACATCGGCCCTGGAAACACCATATATTTT
CASSARDIGPGNTIYF
>once|TRBV11-2|TRBD1|TRBJ1-4
TGTGCCAGCAGCTTCTACAGGGGAGGGGGGACTAATGAAAAACTGTTTTTT
CASSFYRGGGTNEKLFF
>.|TRBV27|.|TRBJ1-2
TGTGCCAGCAGTTTAAGCGGGGGCCGCGGCTACACCTTC
CASSLSGGRGYTF
>.|TRBV15|.|TRBJ2-7
TGTGCCACCAGCAGAGGAAGTGGAGGAAGCTCCTACGAGCAGTACTTC
CATSRGSGGSSYEQYF
>.|TRBV28|.|TRBJ1-5
TGTGCCAGCAGTTTAGGGGTCGGTCAAGGAAAAAGCAATCAGCCCCAGCATTTT
CASSLGVGQGKSNQPQHF
>.|TRBV18|TRBD2|TRBJ2-5
TGTGCCAGCTCACCCCGGAGGGGGGAAGCGGGAGTTCGGGAGACCCAGTACTTC
CASSPRRGEAGVRETQYF
>.|TRBV28|TRBD1|TRBJ1-2
TGTGCCAGCAGTTTCCCGGGACAGGGGAACTATGGCTACACCTTC
CASSFPGQGNYGYTF
>.|TRBV5-1|TRBD2|TRBJ2-5
TGCGCCAGTACGTTTTCCCCGGGAGGGAGGGAGACCCAGTACTTC
CASTFSPGGRETQYF
>.|TRBV18|TRBD1|TRBJ1-1
TGTGCCAGCTCACTGGGACAGGCGAACACTGAAGCTTTCTTT
CASSLGQANTEAFF
>.|TRBV28|.|TRBJ1-2
TGTGCCAGCAGGCTCCCGGGGTCATACGGACTCTATGGCTACACCTTC
CASRLPGSYGLYGYTF
>.|TRBV7-9|.|TRBJ2-3
TGTGCCAGCAGCCGGCAGGGGTTGTCAGATACGCAGTATTTT
CASSRQGLSDTQYF
>.|TRBV27|.|TRBJ2-7
TGTGCCAGCGCACTCAGACCCAACTACGAGCAGTACTTC
CASALRPNYEQYF
>once|TRBV19|.|TRBJ1-2
TGTGCCAGTAGGTATCGGGACGCCCGAGGGGACTATGGCTACACCTTC
CASRYRDARGDYGYTF
>.|TRBV7-2|TRBD2|TRBJ2-3
TGTGCCAGCAGCTTGGGGGGGATTCCGGCAGATACGCAGTATTTT
CASSLGGIPADTQYF
>once|TRBV4-1|.|TRBJ1-2
TGCGCCAGCAGCCAAAGGGAGGCTAACTATGGCTACACCTTC
CASSQREANYGYTF
>.|TRBV9|TRBD2|TRBJ2-2
TGTGCCAGCAGCGTAGATAGCGGGAGCGCCGGGGAGCTGTTTTTT
CASSVDSGSAGELFF